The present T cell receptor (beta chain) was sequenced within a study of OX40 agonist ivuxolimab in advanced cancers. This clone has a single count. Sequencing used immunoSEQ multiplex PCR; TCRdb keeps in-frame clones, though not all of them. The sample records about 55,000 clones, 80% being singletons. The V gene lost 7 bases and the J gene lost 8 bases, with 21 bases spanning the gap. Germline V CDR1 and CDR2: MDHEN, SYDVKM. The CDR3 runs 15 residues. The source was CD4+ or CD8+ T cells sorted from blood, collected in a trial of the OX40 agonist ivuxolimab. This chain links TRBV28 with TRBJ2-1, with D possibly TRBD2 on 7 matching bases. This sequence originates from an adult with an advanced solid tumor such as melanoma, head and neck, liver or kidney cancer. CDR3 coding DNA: TGTGCCAGCACCAAAGGGGGGGCAGGAGGAGATGAGCAGTTCTTC. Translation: CASTKGGAGGDEQFF.